This T cell receptor (beta chain) was captured in a study of response to subunit inactivated influenza vaccine. Study results and limitations: There was a suggestion from the authors that each seasonal influenza vaccination recruits few new T cells.

This CDR3 region has 13 residues. The V end was cut by 5 bases, the J end by 6 bases, with 11 bases between. The germline V gene encodes CDR1 SGHTA and CDR2 FQGNSA. From the RT-PCR reads, TCRdb called clonotypes with MiXCR, one entry per CDR3 protein. The sample shows a few hundred thousand distinct CDR3 sequences, 22% of them seen only once. Details on this clonotype: What it binds is not known.

The material was PBMCs from blood, obtained around 22 months after vaccination. The chain uses TRBV7-2 and TRBJ1-5, with D maybe TRBD1 (5 bases). The sequence was collected from a man between 50 and 69 years old who received an inactivated influenza vaccine. The CDR3 protein is CASSRTLSQPQHF. The CDR3, as DNA: TGTGCCAGCAGCCGGACATTGAGTCAGCCCCAGCATTTT.